This TCR beta chain was documented in a study of T cell responses to AZD1222 COVID-19 vaccine (dated by TCRdb to the early 2020s). Context from the whole study: TCR sequencing covered 233 trial participants: 207 given two doses of AZD1222 and 26 given two doses of MenACWY control vaccine. Trial participants were enrolled by age into 18-55, 56-69 and 70-plus year subgroups, with around 150, 28 and 57 TCR-sequenced participants respectively.

The CDR3 regions of human TCRbeta chains were subjected to immunosequencing. For the original study's pipeline: Repertoire TCRs were checked for matches against a reference library of SARS-CoV-2-specific TCRs that had been generated using the MIRA antigen-specificity platform. Breadth was defined as the fraction of unique TCRs that were SARS-CoV-2-associated. Depth was defined as the fraction of total T cells that were SARS-CoV-2-associated. Using the MIRA data, every spike-specific TCR was mapped to the spike region that the TCR reacted to and assigned to either a CD4 or a CD8 class. Log10-transformed breadth and depth values were compared by one-way ANOVA with Sidak's multiple comparisons tests. TCRdb stores this immuneACCESS table with in-frame sequences only. Part of the clones is absent; in the studies checked, under half of the shortfall reflects unresolved V genes, and no reason is known for the rest. V and J calls and clone size follow that table, whereas D and trimming were derived from the DNA. The sample table holds approximately 130,000 clones, of which 80% to 90% were seen once. 9.5% of the sample goes to the ten largest clones.

There are 17 amino acids in the CDR3, from cysteine to phenylalanine inclusive. The only DNA kept is the CDR3, 51 bases in frame from the first base. The time point label, read with the paper, signifies: about 28 days (+/-7) after the second vaccine dose. AZD1222 recipients with second doses at about 4 weeks or about 12 weeks were pooled, because spike-specific TCR depth and breadth did not differ between schedules. Samples from vaccinated people were obtained from the UK trials COV001 and COV002, which included a single-blind randomized controlled phase 2/3 trial of AZD1222 (ChAdOx1 nCoV-19) in healthy adults. For TCRbeta chain sequencing, PBMC samples were collected from trial participants at day 0 and at day 28 after the second dose. In regard to this clone: Its antigen is still unknown. Base qualities are not at hand, and no much larger clone is one base apart.

Broader findings and caveats from the paper: Spike-specific TCR breadth and depth rose significantly after two AZD1222 doses compared with day 0 and with MenACWY recipients. The 56-69-year group was small, and its depth increase did not reach significance, likely because of low power. Participants were mostly white British and included more females than males, and it was suggested by the authors that clonal diversity may have been underestimated. Epitopes outside the regions mutated in the B.1.351 and B.1.1.7 variants were reportedly recognized by nearly half of the unique spike-specific TCRs. Because no day 14 peak-response samples were available, repertoires were characterized only after the peak T cell response. CD4 TCRs associated with the vaccine covered the entire spike protein, and the dominant responses were in regions 160-218 and 743-854. Only six AZD1222 recipients were SARS-CoV-2 seropositive at baseline, limiting conclusions about previously exposed vaccinees.

The V and J genes are TRBV21-1 and TRBJ1-5. TRBV21-1 is a listed pseudogene. This sequence originates from an adult who received the AZD1222 COVID-19 vaccine. Sequencing was performed on peripheral blood, taken 28 days after the second AZD1222 dose. The CDR3 has the sequence CASSPPPGGADNQPQHF. In nucleotide form, the sequence is TGTGCCAGCAGCCCCCCTCCTGGGGGAGCCGACAATCAGCCCCAGCATTTT.